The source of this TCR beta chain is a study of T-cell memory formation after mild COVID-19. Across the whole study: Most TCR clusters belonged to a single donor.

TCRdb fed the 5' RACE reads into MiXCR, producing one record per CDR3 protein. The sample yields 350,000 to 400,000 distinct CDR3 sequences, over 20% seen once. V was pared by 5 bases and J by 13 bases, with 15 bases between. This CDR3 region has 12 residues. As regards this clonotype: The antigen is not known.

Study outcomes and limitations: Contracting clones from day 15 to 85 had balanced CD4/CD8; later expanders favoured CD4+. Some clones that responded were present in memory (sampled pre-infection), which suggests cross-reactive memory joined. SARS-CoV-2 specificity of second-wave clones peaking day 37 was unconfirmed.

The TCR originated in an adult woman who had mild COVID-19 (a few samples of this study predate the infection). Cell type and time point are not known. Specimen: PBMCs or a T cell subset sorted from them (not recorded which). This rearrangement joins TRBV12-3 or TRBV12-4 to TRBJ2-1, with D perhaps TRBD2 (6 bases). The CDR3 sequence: CASSPMDYSQFF. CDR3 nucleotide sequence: TGTGCCAGCAGTCCGATGGACTATTCCCAGTTCTTC.